This T cell receptor beta chain originates from a study of cytomegalovirus exposure and HLA in healthy donors. Notes on the study in general: TCR beta V- and J-gene trimming, according to a later analysis, was linked to a missense DCLRE1C variant. TCR beta sequences reportedly predicted the HLA-A and HLA-B alleles of most subjects accurately.

In the PCR, 60 Vbeta and 13 Jbeta primers were used. The data were produced by immunoSEQ multiplex PCR, yet TCRdb's version contains in-frame clones alone and is incomplete. This sample has tens of thousands of clones, with 70% to 85% found just once. J gave up 2 bases and V 5 bases, and 6 bases lay outside the gene matches. CDR1 MNHEY and CDR2 SMNVEV come from the germline V gene (reference sequence). CDR3 length: 15 residues. Details on this clone: Its specificity is not known.

The receptor comes from a woman in her thirties or forties in good health and CMV-seropositive. The sequenced sample was PBMCs. The rearrangement uses TRBV27 and TRBJ2-7; 10 nucleotides match TRBD1. CDR3 region: CASSREGQGPYEQYF. CDR3 sequence (DNA): TGTGCCAGCAGTCGGGAGGGACAGGGGCCCTACGAGCAGTACTTC.